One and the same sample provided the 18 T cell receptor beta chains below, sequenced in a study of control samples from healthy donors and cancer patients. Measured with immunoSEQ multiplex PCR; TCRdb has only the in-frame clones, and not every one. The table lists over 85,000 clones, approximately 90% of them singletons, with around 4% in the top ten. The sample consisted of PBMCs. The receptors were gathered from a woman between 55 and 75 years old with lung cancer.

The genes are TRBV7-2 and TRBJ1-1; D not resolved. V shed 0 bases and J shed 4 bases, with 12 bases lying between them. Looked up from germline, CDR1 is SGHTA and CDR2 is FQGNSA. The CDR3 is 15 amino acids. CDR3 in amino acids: CASSLAEGSVTEAFF. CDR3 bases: TGTGCCAGCAGCTTAGCGGAGGGTTCGGTCACTGAAGCTTTCTTT.

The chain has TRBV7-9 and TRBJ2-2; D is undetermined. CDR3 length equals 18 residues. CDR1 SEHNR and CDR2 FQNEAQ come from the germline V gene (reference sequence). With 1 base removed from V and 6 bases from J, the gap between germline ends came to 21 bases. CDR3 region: CASSLGAPLYGIPGELFF. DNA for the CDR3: TGTGCCAGCAGCTTAGGTGCCCCACTCTACGGCATACCCGGGGAGCTGTTTTTT.

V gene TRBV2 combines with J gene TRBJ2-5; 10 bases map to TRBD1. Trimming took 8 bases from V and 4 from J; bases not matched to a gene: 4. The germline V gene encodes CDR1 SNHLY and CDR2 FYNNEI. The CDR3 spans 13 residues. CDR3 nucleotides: TGTGCCAGCTCCCGGGACAGGGGAGAGACCCAGTACTTC. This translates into CASSRDRGETQYF.

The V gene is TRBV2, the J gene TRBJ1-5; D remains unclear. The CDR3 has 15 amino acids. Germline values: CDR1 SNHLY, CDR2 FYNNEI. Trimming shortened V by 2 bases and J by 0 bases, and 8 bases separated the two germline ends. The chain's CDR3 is CASSENTRSNQPQHF. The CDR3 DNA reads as TGTGCCAGCAGTGAAAACACGCGTAGCAATCAGCCCCAGCATTTT.

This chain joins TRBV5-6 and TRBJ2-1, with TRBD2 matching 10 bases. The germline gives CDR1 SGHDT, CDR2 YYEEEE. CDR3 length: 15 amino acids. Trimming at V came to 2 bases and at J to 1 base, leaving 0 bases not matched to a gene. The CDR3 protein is CASSFSGGSYNEQFF. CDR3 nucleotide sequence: TGTGCCAGCAGCTTTAGCGGGGGGTCCTACAATGAGCAGTTCTTC.

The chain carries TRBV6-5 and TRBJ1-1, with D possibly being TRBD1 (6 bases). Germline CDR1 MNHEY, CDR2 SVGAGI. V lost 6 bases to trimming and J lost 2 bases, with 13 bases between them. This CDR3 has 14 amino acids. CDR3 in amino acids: CASRTRGGNTEAFF. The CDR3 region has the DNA TGTGCCAGCAGGACTAGGGGGGGAAACACTGAAGCTTTCTTT.

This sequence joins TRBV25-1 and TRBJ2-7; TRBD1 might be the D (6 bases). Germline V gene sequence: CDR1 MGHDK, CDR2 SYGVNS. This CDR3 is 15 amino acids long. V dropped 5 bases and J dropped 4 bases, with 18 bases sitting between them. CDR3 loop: CASSHPVRGNYEQYF. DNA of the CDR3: TGTGCCAGCAGTCACCCGGTCAGGGGAAATTACGAGCAGTACTTC.

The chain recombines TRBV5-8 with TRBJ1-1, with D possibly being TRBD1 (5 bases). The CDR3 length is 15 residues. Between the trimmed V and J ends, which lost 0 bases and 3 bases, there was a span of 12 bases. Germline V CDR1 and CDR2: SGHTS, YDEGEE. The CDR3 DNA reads TGTGCCAGCAGCTTGGTAGGCGGACACGACACTGAAGCTTTCTTT. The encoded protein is CASSLVGGHDTEAFF.

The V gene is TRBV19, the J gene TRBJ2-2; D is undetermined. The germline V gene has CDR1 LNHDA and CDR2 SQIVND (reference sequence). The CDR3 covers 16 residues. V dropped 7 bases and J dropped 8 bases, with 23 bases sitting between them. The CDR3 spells CASILPLTVSRGELFF. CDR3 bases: TGTGCCAGTATACTCCCCCTTACGGTCTCCAGGGGGGAGCTGTTTTTT.

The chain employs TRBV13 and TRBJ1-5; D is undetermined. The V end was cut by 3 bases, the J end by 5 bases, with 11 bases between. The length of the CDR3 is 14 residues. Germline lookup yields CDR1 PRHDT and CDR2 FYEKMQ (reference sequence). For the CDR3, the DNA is TGTGCCAGCAGCTTTGGCGGTCTAGATCAGCCCCAGCATTTT. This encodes CASSFGGLDQPQHF. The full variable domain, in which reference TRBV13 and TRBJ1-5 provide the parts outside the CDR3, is AAGVIQSPRHLIKEKRETATLKCYPIPRHDTVYWYQQGPGQDPQFLISFYEKMQSDKGSIPDRFSAQQFSDYHSELNMSSLELGDSALYFCASSFGGLDQPQHFGDGTRLSIL.

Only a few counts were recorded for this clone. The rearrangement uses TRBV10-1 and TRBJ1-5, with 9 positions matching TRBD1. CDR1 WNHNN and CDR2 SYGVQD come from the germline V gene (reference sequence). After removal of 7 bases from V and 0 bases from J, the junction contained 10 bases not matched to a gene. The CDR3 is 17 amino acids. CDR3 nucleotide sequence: TGCGCCAGCACTGACGGGGACAGGGCGGATAGCAATCAGCCCCAGCATTTT. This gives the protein CASTDGDRADSNQPQHF.

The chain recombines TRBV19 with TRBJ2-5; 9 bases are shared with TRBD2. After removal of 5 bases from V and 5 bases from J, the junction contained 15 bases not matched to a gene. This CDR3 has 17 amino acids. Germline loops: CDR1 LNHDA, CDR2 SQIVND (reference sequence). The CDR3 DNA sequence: TGTGCCAGTAGTTCTCCGGGGATAGCGGGAGCTTTGGAGACCCAGTACTTC. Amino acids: CASSSPGIAGALETQYF.

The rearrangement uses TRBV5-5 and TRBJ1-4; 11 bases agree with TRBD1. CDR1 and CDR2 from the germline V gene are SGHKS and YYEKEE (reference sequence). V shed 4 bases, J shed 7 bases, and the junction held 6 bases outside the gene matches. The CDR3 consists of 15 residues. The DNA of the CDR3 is TGTGCCAGCAGCCTTACCGGGACAGGGGGTGAAAAACTGTTTTTT. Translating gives CASSLTGTGGEKLFF.

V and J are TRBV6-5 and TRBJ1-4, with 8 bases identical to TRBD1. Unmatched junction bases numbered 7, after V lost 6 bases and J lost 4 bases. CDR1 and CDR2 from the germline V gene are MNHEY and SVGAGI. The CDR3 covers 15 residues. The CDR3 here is CASSITGGNNEKLFF. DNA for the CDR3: TGTGCCAGCAGCATTACAGGGGGGAATAATGAAAAACTGTTTTTT.

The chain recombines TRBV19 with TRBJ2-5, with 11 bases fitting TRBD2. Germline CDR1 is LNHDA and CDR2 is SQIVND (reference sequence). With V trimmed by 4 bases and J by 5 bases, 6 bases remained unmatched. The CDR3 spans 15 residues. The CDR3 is CASSTVAGGPETQYF. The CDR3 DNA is TGTGCCAGTAGTACCGTAGCGGGAGGGCCGGAGACCCAGTACTTC.

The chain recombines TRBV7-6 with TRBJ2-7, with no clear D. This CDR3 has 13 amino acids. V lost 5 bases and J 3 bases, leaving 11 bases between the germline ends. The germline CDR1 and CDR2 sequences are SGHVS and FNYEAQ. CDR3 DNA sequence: TGTGCCAGCAGCCCGCTAGTGAACTACGAGCAGTACTTC. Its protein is CASSPLVNYEQYF.

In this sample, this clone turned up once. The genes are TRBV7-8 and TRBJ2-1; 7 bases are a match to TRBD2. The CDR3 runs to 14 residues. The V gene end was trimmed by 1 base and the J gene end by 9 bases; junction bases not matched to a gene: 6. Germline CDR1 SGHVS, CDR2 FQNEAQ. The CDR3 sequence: CASSLGSWEGEQFF. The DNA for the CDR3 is TGTGCCAGCAGCTTAGGGTCTTGGGAGGGTGAGCAGTTCTTC. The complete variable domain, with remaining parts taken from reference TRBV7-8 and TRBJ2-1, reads GAGVSQSPRYKVAKRGQDVALRCDPISGHVSLFWYQQALGQGPEFLTYFQNEAQLDKSGLPSDRFFAERPEGSVSTLKIQRTQQEDSAVYLCASSLGSWEGEQFFGPGTRLTVL.

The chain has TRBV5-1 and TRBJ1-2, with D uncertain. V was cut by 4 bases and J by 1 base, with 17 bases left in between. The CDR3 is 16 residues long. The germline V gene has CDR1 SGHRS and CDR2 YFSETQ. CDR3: CASSPVGPGVNYGYTF. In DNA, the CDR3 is TGCGCCAGCAGCCCTGTCGGCCCTGGGGTTAACTATGGCTACACCTTC.